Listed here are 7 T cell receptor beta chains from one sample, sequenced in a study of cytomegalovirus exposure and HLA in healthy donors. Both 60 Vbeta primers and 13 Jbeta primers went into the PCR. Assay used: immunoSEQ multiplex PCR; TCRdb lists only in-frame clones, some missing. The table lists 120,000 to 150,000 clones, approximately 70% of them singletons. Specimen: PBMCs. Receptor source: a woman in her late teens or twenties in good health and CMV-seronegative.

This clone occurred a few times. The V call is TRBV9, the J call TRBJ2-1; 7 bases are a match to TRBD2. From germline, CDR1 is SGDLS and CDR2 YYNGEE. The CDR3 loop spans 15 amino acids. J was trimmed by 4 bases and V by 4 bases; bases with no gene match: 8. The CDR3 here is CASSPGSSGYNEQFF. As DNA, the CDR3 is TGTGCCAGCAGCCCGGGGTCTAGCGGATACAATGAGCAGTTCTTC.

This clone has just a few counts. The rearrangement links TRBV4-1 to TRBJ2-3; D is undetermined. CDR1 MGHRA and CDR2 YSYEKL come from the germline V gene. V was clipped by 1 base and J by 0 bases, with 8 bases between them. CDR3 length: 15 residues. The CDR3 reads CASSQARYSTDTQYF. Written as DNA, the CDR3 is TGCGCCAGCAGCCAAGCTAGATATAGCACAGATACGCAGTATTTT.

CDR3 residues: CASSSTGSHEQYV. In nucleotides, the CDR3 is TGTGCCAGCAGCTCGACAGGCTCCCACGAGCAGTACGTC. The chain carries TRBV7-8 and TRBJ2-7; possibly TRBD1 for D (6 bases). The CDR3 runs to 13 residues. CDR1 is SGHVS, CDR2 FQNEAQ, per germline.

The CDR3 nucleotides read TGTGCCAGCAGCCAAGGGGTAGATAACTATGGCTACACCTTC. It specifies CASSQGVDNYGYTF. The rearrangement links TRBV7-2 to TRBJ1-2; D possibly corresponds to TRBD1 (5 bases). Per the germline V gene, CDR1 is SGHTA and CDR2 is FQGNSA. CDR3 length: 14 residues. V lost 5 bases and J lost 1, with 11 bases in between.

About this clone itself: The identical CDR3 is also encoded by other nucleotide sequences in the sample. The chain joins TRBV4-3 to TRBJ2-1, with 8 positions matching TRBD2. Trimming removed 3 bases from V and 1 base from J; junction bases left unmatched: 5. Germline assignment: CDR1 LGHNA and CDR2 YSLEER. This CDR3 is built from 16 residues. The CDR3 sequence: CASSQETSGSYNEQFF. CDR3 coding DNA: TGCGCCAGCAGCCAGGAAACTAGCGGTTCCTACAATGAGCAGTTCTTC.

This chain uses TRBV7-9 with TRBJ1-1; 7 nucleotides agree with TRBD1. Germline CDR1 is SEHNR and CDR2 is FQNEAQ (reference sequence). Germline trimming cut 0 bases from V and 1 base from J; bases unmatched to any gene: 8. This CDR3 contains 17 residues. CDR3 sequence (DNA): TGTGCCAGCAGCTTAGCACTACAGGGGTTCAGGAACACTGAAGCTTTCTTT. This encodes CASSLALQGFRNTEAFF.

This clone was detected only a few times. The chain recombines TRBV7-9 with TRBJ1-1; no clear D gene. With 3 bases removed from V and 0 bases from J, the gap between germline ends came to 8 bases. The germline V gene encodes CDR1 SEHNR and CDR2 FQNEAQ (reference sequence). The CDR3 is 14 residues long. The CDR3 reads CASSLGAMNTEAFF. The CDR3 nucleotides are TGTGCCAGCAGCTTGGGAGCGATGAACACTGAAGCTTTCTTT.